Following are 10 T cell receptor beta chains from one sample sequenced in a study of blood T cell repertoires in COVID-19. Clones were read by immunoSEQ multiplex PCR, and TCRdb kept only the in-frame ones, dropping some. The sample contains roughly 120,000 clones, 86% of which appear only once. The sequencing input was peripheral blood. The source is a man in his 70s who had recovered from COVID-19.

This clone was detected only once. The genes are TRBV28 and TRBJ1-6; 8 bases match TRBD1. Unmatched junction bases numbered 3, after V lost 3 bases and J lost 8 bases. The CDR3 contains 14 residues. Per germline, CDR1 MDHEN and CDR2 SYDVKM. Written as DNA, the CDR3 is TGTGCCAGCAGTTTGACAGGGGTGGATTCACCCCTCCACTTT. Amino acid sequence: CASSLTGVDSPLHF.

CDR3 in amino acids: CATTEFNYGYTF. The CDR3 DNA is TGTGCCACCACTGAATTTAACTATGGCTACACCTTC. The chain employs TRBV28 and TRBJ1-2; D unclear. Germline V gene data show CDR1 as MDHEN and CDR2 as SYDVKM. V was trimmed by 10 bases and J by 1 base, leaving 10 bases between them. This CDR3 is built from 12 residues.

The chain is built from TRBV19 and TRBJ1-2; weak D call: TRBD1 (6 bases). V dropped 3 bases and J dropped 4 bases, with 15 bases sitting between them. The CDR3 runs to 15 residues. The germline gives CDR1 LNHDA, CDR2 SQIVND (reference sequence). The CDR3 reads CASSISQPRGYGYTF. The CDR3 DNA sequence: TGTGCCAGTAGTATTTCCCAACCCAGGGGCTATGGCTACACCTTC.

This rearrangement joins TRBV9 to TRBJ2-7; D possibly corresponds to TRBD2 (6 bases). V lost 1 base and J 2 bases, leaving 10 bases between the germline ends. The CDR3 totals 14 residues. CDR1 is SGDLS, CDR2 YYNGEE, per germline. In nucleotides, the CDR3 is TGTGCCAGCAGCGTATTGGGCGGGACCTACGAGCAGTACTTC. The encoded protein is CASSVLGGTYEQYF.

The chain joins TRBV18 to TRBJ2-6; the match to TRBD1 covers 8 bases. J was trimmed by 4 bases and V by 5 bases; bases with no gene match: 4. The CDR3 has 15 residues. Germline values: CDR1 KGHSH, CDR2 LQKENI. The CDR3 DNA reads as TGTGCCAGCTCAGGACAGGGAAGAGGGGCCAACGTCCTGACTTTC. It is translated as CASSGQGRGANVLTF. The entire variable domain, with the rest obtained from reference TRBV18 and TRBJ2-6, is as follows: NAGVMQNPRHLVRRRGQEARLRCSPMKGHSHVYWYRQLPEEGLKFMVYLQKENIIDESGMPKERFSAEFPKEGPSILRIQQVVRGDSAAYFCASSGQGRGANVLTFGAGSRLTVL.

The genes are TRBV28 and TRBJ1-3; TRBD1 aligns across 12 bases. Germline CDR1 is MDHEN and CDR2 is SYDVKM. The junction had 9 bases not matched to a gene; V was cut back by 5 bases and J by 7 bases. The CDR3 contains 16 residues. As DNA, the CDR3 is TGTGCCAGCAGTGCGATCGGGACAGGGGGCATCAACACCATATATTTT. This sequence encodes CASSAIGTGGINTIYF.

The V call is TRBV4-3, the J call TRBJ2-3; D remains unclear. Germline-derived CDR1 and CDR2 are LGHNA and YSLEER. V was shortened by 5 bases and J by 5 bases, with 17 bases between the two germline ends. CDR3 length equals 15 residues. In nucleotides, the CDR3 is TGCGCCAGCAGCTACATCGGAGAATCGGGAGATACGCAGTATTTT. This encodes CASSYIGESGDTQYF.

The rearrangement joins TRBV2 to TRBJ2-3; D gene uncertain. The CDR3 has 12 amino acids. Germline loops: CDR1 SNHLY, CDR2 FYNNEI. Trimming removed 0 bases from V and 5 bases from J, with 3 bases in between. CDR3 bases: TGTGCCAGCAGTGAAGCGAGAGATACGCAGTATTTT. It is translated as CASSEARDTQYF.

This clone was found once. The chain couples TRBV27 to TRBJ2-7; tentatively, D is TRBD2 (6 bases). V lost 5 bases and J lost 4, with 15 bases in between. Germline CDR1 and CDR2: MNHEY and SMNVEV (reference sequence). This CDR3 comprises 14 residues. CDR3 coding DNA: TGTGCCAGCAGTCTAAGGGTAGGAGGGTACGAGCAGTACTTC. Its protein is CASSLRVGGYEQYF.

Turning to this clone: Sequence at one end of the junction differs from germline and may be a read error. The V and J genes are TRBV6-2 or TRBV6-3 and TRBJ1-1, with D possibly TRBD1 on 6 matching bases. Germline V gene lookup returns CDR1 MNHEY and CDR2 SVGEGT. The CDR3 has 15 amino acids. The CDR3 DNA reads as TGTGCCAGCAGTAACTCACTACAGGGCGTCACTGAAGCTTTCTTT. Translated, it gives CASSNSLQGVTEAFF.